Below are 17 T cell receptor beta chains sequenced from a single sample in a study of blood T cell repertoires in COVID-19 (dated by TCRdb to the early 2020s). To prepare the library, the immunoSEQ multiplex PCR assay was applied. TCRdb took over this immuneACCESS table, retaining in-frame rearrangements with V and J assigned. Such tables are incomplete; in checked studies, under half of the missing clones stem from an unresolved V gene, and the remainder is unexplained. Recorded for this sample are 230,000 or so clones; roughly four fifths of them occurred a single time. The ten top clones hold 4% to 5.5% of the sample. Material: peripheral blood. All receptors derive from a man aged 50-59 years with active or convalescent COVID-19.

This chain uses TRBV12-5 with TRBJ2-3, with D possibly matching TRBD2 (6 bases). Trimming cost V 0 bases and J 0 bases, with 19 bases left between them. Germline V gene sequence: CDR1 LGHNT, CDR2 FRNRAP. The CDR3 is 19 residues long. CDR3 region: CASGLVLGSRGASTDTQYF. The CDR3 coding sequence is TGTGCTAGTGGTTTGGTACTGGGCTCGCGGGGAGCTAGCACAGATACGCAGTATTTT.

V and J are TRBV7-2 and TRBJ2-3; 10 nucleotides line up with TRBD2. Germline CDR1 SGHTA, CDR2 FQGNSA. V lost 3 bases, J lost 5 bases, and 5 bases stayed unmatched. This CDR3 is built from 15 residues. The CDR3 bases are TGTGCCAGCAGCTTGCTAGCGGGGGTTCGAGATACGCAGTATTTT. Its protein product is CASSLLAGVRDTQYF.

The genes are TRBV2 and TRBJ1-1, with 7 bases fitting TRBD1. From germline, CDR1 is SNHLY and CDR2 FYNNEI. The CDR3 is 14 residues long. V was clipped by 7 bases and J by 5 bases; unmatched bases: 10. For the CDR3, the DNA is TGTGCCAGCACCCCCGGGAGGGGGCCTACTGAAGCTTTCTTT. It specifies CASTPGRGPTEAFF.

The chain couples TRBV7-9 to TRBJ2-1, with 9 bases matching TRBD1. This CDR3 comprises 17 residues. The germline V gene encodes CDR1 SEHNR and CDR2 FQNEAQ (reference sequence). The V and J ends lost 6 bases and 6 bases, in that order; junction bases with no gene match: 15. CDR3 sequence reads: CASSPPFRDRDSNEQFF. CDR3 coding DNA: TGTGCCAGCAGTCCACCTTTCCGGGACAGGGACTCCAATGAGCAGTTCTTC. The complete variable domain, with remaining parts taken from reference TRBV7-9 and TRBJ2-1, reads DTGVSQNPRHKITKRGQNVTFRCDPISEHNRLYWYRQTLGQGPEFLTYFQNEAQLEKSRLLSDRFSAERPKGSFSTLEIQRTEQGDSAMYLCASSPPFRDRDSNEQFFGPGTRLTVL.

This clone appeared a few times. V is TRBV13 and J is TRBJ2-7, with TRBD2 identical over 11 bases. The CDR3 totals 15 residues. J lost 0 bases, V lost 3 bases, and 1 base had no gene match. Germline CDR1 PRHDT, CDR2 FYEKMQ (reference sequence). The DNA of the CDR3 is TGTGCCAGCAGCTTTGGGACTAGCGGCTCCTACGAGCAGTACTTC. Translating it yields CASSFGTSGSYEQYF.

This chain uses TRBV5-5 with TRBJ2-7, with 7 nucleotides matching TRBD1. The V gene's germline CDR1 is SGHKS and CDR2 YYEKEE (reference sequence). CDR3 length: 14 residues. With 4 bases clipped from V and 5 bases from J, the junction kept 9 bases outside the gene matches. DNA of the CDR3: TGTGCCAGCAGCCCGGCCGGGACAGTTAACGAGCAGTACTTC. Amino acid sequence: CASSPAGTVNEQYF.

The CDR3 region has the DNA TGTGCCAGCAGTTTTAAAGAGAACTATGGCTACACCTTC. This codes for CASSFKENYGYTF. The rearrangement links TRBV12-3 or TRBV12-4 to TRBJ1-2, with no clear D. The CDR3 totals 13 residues. V was cut by 3 bases and J by 2 bases, with 7 bases left in between.

This clone showed up just a few times. The CDR3 DNA follows: TGTGCCAGTACCTATTGGGGCAGGGACACTGAAGCTTTCTTT. Protein product: CASTYWGRDTEAFF. V usage is TRBV19 and J usage is TRBJ1-1; a weak D match, TRBD1 (5 bases). The CDR3 length is 14 residues. Trimming left V 7 bases short and J 3 bases short, with 15 bases between. CDR1 is LNHDA and CDR2 is SQIVND in the germline V gene (reference sequence). The variable domain in full, with the rest retrieved from reference TRBV19 and TRBJ1-1, is DGGITQSPKYLFRKEGQNVTLSCEQNLNHDAMYWYRQDPGQGLRLIYYSQIVNDFQKGDIAEGYSVSREKKESFPLTVTSAQKNPTAFYLCASTYWGRDTEAFFGQGTRLTVV.

The chain carries TRBV10-1 and TRBJ1-5; 9 bases align to TRBD1. The germline V gene has CDR1 WNHNN and CDR2 SYGVQD (reference sequence). The CDR3 consists of 18 residues. V lost 7 bases, J lost 0 bases, and 13 bases stayed unmatched. In DNA, the CDR3 is TGCGCCAGCACTTCCGGGACAGGGACGCTTGGTAGCAATCAGCCCCAGCATTTT. This gives the protein CASTSGTGTLGSNQPQHF.

The V call is TRBV5-1, the J call TRBJ2-3, with D possibly matching TRBD1 (6 bases). The CDR3 consists of 15 residues. With 3 bases removed from V and 4 bases from J, the gap between germline ends came to 15 bases. Germline V gives CDR1 SGHRS, CDR2 YFSETQ. The CDR3 DNA follows: TGCGCCAGCAGCTCTCTTGGGGGCTCAGCAGATACGCAGTATTTT. Amino acids: CASSSLGGSADTQYF.

V gene TRBV5-1 combines with J gene TRBJ1-3; TRBD1 might be the D (5 bases). V was clipped by 4 bases and J by 4 bases, with 21 bases between them. This CDR3 comprises 17 residues. The germline gives CDR1 SGHRS, CDR2 YFSETQ. CDR3 loop: CASSPALNTGGGNTIYF. The CDR3 DNA sequence: TGCGCCAGCAGCCCTGCCCTGAATACCGGGGGGGGAAACACCATATATTTT.

CDR3: CASSNWTGVGYTF. The CDR3 bases are TGTGCCAGCAGCAATTGGACAGGGGTCGGCTACACCTTC. The chain uses TRBV21-1 and TRBJ1-2; no DNA check was done on the table's D call, TRBD1. TRBV21-1 is a known pseudogene. The CDR3 loop spans 13 amino acids.

V and J are TRBV5-1 and TRBJ1-1, with a possible D match to TRBD1 (5 bases). Trimming left V 0 bases short and J 2 bases short, with 8 bases between. This CDR3 is 14 amino acids long. Germline CDR1 reads SGHRS; CDR2 reads YFSETQ. This chain's CDR3 is CASSLAGQNTEAFF. The CDR3 DNA reads as TGCGCCAGCAGCTTGGCCGGACAAAACACTGAAGCTTTCTTT.

This clone came up once. The genes are TRBV7-3 and TRBJ2-3, with 8 bases identical to TRBD1. V dropped 6 bases and J dropped 2; count of bases not matched to a gene: 7. Germline CDR1 SGHTA, CDR2 FQGTGA. The CDR3 contains 15 residues. The chain's CDR3 is CASSPTGGFTDTQYF. In DNA form, the CDR3 reads TGTGCCAGCAGTCCTACAGGGGGTTTCACAGATACGCAGTATTTT.

This chain links TRBV9 with TRBJ1-4; 7 nucleotides line up with TRBD1. In germline, CDR1 is SGDLS, CDR2 YYNGEE. This CDR3 spans 14 amino acids. With V trimmed by 0 bases and J by 8 bases, 4 bases remained unmatched. The CDR3 DNA reads TGTGCCAGCAGCGTAGCAGGGGGGTACGAAAAACTGTTTTTT. This translates into CASSVAGGYEKLFF. Using reference TRBV9 and TRBJ1-4 for the parts outside the CDR3, the full variable domain is DSGVTQTPKHLITATGQRVTLRCSPRSGDLSVYWYQQSLDQGLQFLIQYYNGEERAKGNILERFSAQQFPDLHSELNLSSLELGDSALYFCASSVAGGYEKLFFGSGTQLSVL.

The V and J genes are TRBV30 and TRBJ1-1; the match to TRBD1 covers 9 bases. This CDR3 is built from 12 residues. Germline V gene lookup returns CDR1 GTSNPN and CDR2 SVGIG (reference sequence). Trimming at V came to 3 bases and at J to 7 bases, leaving 3 bases not matched to a gene. The CDR3 spells CAWSDRGFEAFF. DNA for the CDR3: TGTGCCTGGAGCGACAGGGGGTTTGAAGCTTTCTTT.

This clone came up once. The genes are TRBV5-6 and TRBJ2-2, with 10 bases lining up with TRBD2. The CDR3 loop spans 16 amino acids. V lost 1 base and J lost 3; bases outside the gene matches: 3. Germline CDR1 reads SGHDT; CDR2 reads YYEEEE. The CDR3 loop is CASSLRTSGYTGELFF. In nucleotides, the CDR3 is TGTGCCAGCAGCTTGAGGACTAGCGGATACACCGGGGAGCTGTTTTTT. Looking up the rest from reference TRBV5-6 and TRBJ2-2 gives the full variable domain: DAGVTQSPTHLIKTRGQQVTLRCSPKSGHDTVSWYQQALGQGPQFIFQYYEEEERQRGNFPDRFSGHQFPNYSSELNVNALLLGDSALYLCASSLRTSGYTGELFFGEGSRLTVL.